These T cell receptor beta chains were read from a single sample in a study of identifying expanded T cells in peripheral blood. Here immunoSEQ multiplex PCR was the method, and the copy in TCRdb shows in-frame clones only, minus some. The sample has 60,000 to 65,000 clones, about 80% seen once. The source material was blood. The receptors come from a person aged 18 to 70 in good health. Each CDR3 is given with its conserved first and last residue. A D gene is named only where the DNA matches it firmly. Rows give clone size only sometimes, using once, few, many, or a class for an expanded clone.

>TRBJ2-2|14|.|.|TRBV2
CASSSQTNTGELFF
TGTGCCAGCAGTTCCCAGACGAACACCGGGGAGCTGTTTTTT
>TRBJ2-3|18|TRBD2|.|TRBV4-1
CASSQDPASGPRTDTQYF
TGCGCCAGCAGCCAAGATCCGGCTAGCGGGCCCCGGACAGATACGCAGTATTTT
>TRBJ2-1|16|TRBD2|.|TRBV4-1
CASSQASGSAYGEQFF
TGCGCCAGCAGCCAAGCAAGCGGGAGCGCGTACGGTGAGCAGTTCTTC
>TRBJ2-2|16|TRBD2|.|TRBV5-1
CASSLFSGANTGELFF
TGCGCCAGCAGCTTGTTCAGCGGGGCGAACACCGGGGAGCTGTTTTTT
>TRBJ1-2|16|TRBD1|.|TRBV18
CASSAPGQGTNYGYTF
TGTGCCAGCTCAGCGCCGGGACAGGGGACCAACTATGGCTACACCTTC
>TRBJ1-4|12|.|once|TRBV19
CASSIPEEKLFF
TGTGCCAGTAGTATCCCAGAGGAAAAACTGTTTTTT
>TRBJ1-1|14|.|once|TRBV5-6
CASRTGSVNTEAFF
TGTGCCAGCAGAACAGGGTCTGTGAACACTGAAGCTTTCTTT
>TRBJ1-1|15|.|.|TRBV7-6
CASSFPMGLNTEAFF
TGTGCCAGCAGCTTCCCTATGGGGCTGAACACTGAAGCTTTCTTT
>TRBJ2-1|16|.|.|TRBV27
CASKNRAGFEGNEQFF
TGTGCCAGCAAGAACAGGGCGGGGTTTGAGGGCAATGAGCAGTTCTTC
>TRBJ2-6|14|.|.|TRBV13
CASSKNGGANVLTF
TGTGCCAGCAGTAAGAACGGTGGGGCCAACGTCCTGACTTTC
>TRBJ2-3|12|.|.|TRBV30
CAWSRARDTQYF
TGTGCCTGGAGTCGGGCGAGGGATACGCAGTATTTT
>TRBJ1-4|18|.|.|TRBV19
CASSVTTFLYRGGEKLFF
TGTGCCAGTAGTGTAACAACCTTTTTATATCGTGGGGGTGAAAAACTGTTTTTT
>TRBJ1-2|13|.|.|TRBV27
CASRRGGGYGYTF
TGTGCCAGCAGACGAGGCGGGGGCTATGGCTACACCTTC
>TRBJ1-2|15|.|.|TRBV6-1
CASSEALRANYGYTF
TGTGCCAGCAGTGAAGCGTTAAGGGCTAACTATGGCTACACCTTC
>TRBJ1-5|15|.|.|TRBV2
CASRAGTSTSGPQHF
TGTGCCAGCAGAGCCGGGACATCAACCTCGGGGCCCCAGCATTTT
>TRBJ2-1|17|TRBD2|.|TRBV5-1
CASSPFGSGSSYNEQFF
TGCGCCAGCAGCCCCTTCGGGAGCGGGAGCTCCTACAATGAGCAGTTCTTC
>TRBJ1-2|14|TRBD1|once|TRBV11-2
CASSSLTGGYGYTF
TGTGCCAGCAGCTCCCTGACAGGGGGCTATGGCTACACCTTC
>TRBJ2-5|14|TRBD1|.|TRBV12-5
CASGPTGGKETQYF
TGTGCTAGTGGTCCGACAGGGGGAAAAGAGACCCAGTACTTC
>TRBJ2-3|17|TRBD2|.|TRBV7-8
CASSRRAAGVRADTQYF
TGTGCCAGCAGCAGAAGGGCAGCGGGAGTTCGAGCAGATACGCAGTATTTT
>TRBJ2-7|14|TRBD1|.|TRBV6-1
CASSVDRLRNEQYF
TGTGCCAGCAGTGTGGACAGGTTGAGAAACGAGCAGTACTTC
>TRBJ2-7|14|TRBD1|once|TRBV19
CASRRGQGSYEQYF
TGTGCCAGTAGACGAGGACAGGGATCCTACGAGCAGTACTTC
>TRBJ2-3|15|TRBD2|once|TRBV7-2
CASSKGLASTDTQYF
TGTGCCAGCAGCAAGGGACTAGCCTCCACAGATACGCAGTATTTT
>TRBJ2-7|13|.|.|TRBV5-6
CASSWGKHYEQYF
TGTGCCAGCAGCTGGGGCAAGCACTACGAGCAGTACTTC
>TRBJ1-5|15|.|.|TRBV5-3
CARRNNQGSNQPQHF
TGTGCCAGAAGAAACAACCAGGGGAGCAATCAGCCCCAGCATTTT
>TRBJ2-5|13|.|.|TRBV18
CASSLGLQETQYF
TGTGCCAGCTCCCTCGGCCTTCAAGAGACCCAGTACTTC
>TRBJ2-7|15|.|few|TRBV7-9
CASSSRWDSDYEQYF
TGTGCCAGCAGCTCTAGGTGGGACTCGGACTACGAGCAGTACTTC
>TRBJ2-1|15|.|.|TRBV5-1
CASSVDSGSYNEQFF
TGCGCCAGCAGTGTGGACAGCGGTTCCTACAATGAGCAGTTCTTC
>TRBJ2-2|15|.|.|TRBV18
CASSPVQGDTGELFF
TGTGCCAGCTCACCAGTACAGGGTGACACCGGGGAGCTGTTTTTT
>TRBJ2-2|14|TRBD2|.|TRBV11-3
CASHLAGNTGELFF
TGTGCCAGTCACTTAGCGGGGAACACCGGGGAGCTGTTTTTT
>TRBJ2-7|14|TRBD1|.|TRBV27
CASSLGQGLYEQYF
TGTGCCAGCAGTTTGGGACAGGGTCTCTACGAGCAGTACTTC
>TRBJ1-4|14|TRBD1|.|TRBV5-4
CASSLDRGSEKLFF
TGTGCCAGCAGCTTGGACAGGGGGAGTGAAAAACTGTTTTTT
>TRBJ2-2|14|TRBD2|.|TRBV10-2
CATRAGMNTGELFF
TGCGCCACCAGAGCGGGGATGAACACCGGGGAGCTGTTTTTT
>TRBJ2-5|15|.|.|TRBV7-2
CASSLAGRGEETQYF
TGTGCCAGCAGCTTAGCTGGCAGGGGAGAAGAGACCCAGTACTTC
>TRBJ2-5|17|TRBD2|.|TRBV7-9
CASSLYSLAGIDETQYF
TGTGCCAGCAGCTTATATAGCCTAGCGGGGATCGACGAGACCCAGTACTTC
>TRBJ2-4|13|.|.|TRBV28
CASSPLIKNIQYF
TGTGCCAGCAGCCCGCTTATCAAAAACATTCAGTACTTC
>TRBJ1-1|15|.|few|TRBV6-1
CASSVRRGMNTEAFF
TGTGCCAGCAGCGTCCGGAGGGGGATGAACACTGAAGCTTTCTTT
>TRBJ2-1|17|.|.|TRBV5-1
CASSPYGPGASSNEQFF
TGCGCCAGCAGCCCTTATGGACCGGGGGCCTCGAGCAATGAGCAGTTCTTC
>TRBJ2-3|15|.|.|TRBV9
CASSVESSGAGTQYF
TGTGCCAGCAGCGTAGAATCCTCAGGGGCGGGTACGCAGTATTTT
>TRBJ2-5|13|TRBD1|.|TRBV5-1
CASSTDRGETQYF
TGCGCCAGCAGCACGGACAGGGGAGAGACCCAGTACTTC
>TRBJ1-2|12|.|.|TRBV27
CASSLQGYGYTF
TGTGCCAGCAGTTTACAGGGGTATGGCTACACCTTC
>TRBJ2-1|15|TRBD1|.|TRBV10-3
CAISDPGQGANEQFF
TGTGCCATCAGTGATCCGGGACAGGGGGCCAATGAGCAGTTCTTC
>TRBJ2-5|13|.|.|TRBV2
CASSDRGLETQYF
TGTGCCAGCAGCGACCGGGGCCTAGAGACCCAGTACTTC
>TRBJ2-3|12|.|.|TRBV19
CASSNPQDTQYF
TGTGCCAGTAGTAACCCCCAGGATACGCAGTATTTT
>TRBJ2-2|13|.|.|TRBV5-4
CASRQDRTGELFF
TGTGCCAGCAGACAGGACCGCACCGGGGAGCTGTTTTTT
>TRBJ2-3|18|TRBD2|.|TRBV19
CASSRGLAGVEGTDTQYF
TGTGCCAGTAGTAGGGGACTAGCGGGAGTGGAGGGCACAGATACGCAGTATTTT
>TRBJ1-2|13|.|few|TRBV29-1
CSAVQGQGYGYTF
TGCAGCGCCGTACAGGGCCAAGGCTATGGCTACACCTTC
>TRBJ2-3|14|.|.|TRBV7-8
CASSLGGPTDTQYF
TGTGCCAGCAGCTTAGGGGGCCCAACAGATACGCAGTATTTT
>TRBJ1-2|12|.|few|TRBV11-1
CASSLGDYGYTF
TGTGCCAGCAGCTTGGGGGACTATGGCTACACCTTC
>TRBJ2-1|18|TRBD1|.|TRBV7-6
CASSGPHQGVSSYNEQFF
TGTGCCAGCAGCGGCCCCCACCAGGGGGTTAGCTCCTACAATGAGCAGTTCTTC
>TRBJ1-4|14|.|few|TRBV6-5
CASSYSGRYEKLFF
TGTGCCAGCAGTTACTCGGGACGGTATGAAAAACTGTTTTTT
>TRBJ2-7|13|.|few|TRBV6-5
CASSSTGPGEQYF
TGTGCCAGCAGCTCGACCGGACCTGGCGAGCAGTACTTC